This entry concerns a single TCR beta chain. This specimen belongs to a study of blood T cell repertoires in COVID-19. Between the trimmed V and J ends, which lost 8 bases and 6 bases, there was a span of 17 bases. This CDR3 is built from 14 residues. The V gene's germline CDR1 is MDHEN and CDR2 SYDVKM. Assay used: immunoSEQ multiplex PCR; TCRdb lists only in-frame clones, some missing. The table shows 60,000 to 70,000 clones, with 80% to 85% occurring only once. The chain couples TRBV28 to TRBJ2-1, with D possibly matching TRBD2 (7 bases). The sample consisted of peripheral blood. The clonotype originates from a human donor in a cohort sampled during active COVID-19. The CDR3 reads CASVRGGALNEQFF. The CDR3 nucleotides are TGTGCCAGCGTCCGCGGGGGCGCCCTCAATGAGCAGTTCTTC.